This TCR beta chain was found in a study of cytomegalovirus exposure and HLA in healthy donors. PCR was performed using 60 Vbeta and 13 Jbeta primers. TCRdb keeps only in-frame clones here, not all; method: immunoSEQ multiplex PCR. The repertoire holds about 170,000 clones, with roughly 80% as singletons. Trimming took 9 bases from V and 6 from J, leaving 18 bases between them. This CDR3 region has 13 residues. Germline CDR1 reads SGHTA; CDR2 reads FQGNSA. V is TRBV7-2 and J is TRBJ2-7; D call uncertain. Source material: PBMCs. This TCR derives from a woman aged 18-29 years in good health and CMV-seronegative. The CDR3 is CASCSSPVGEQYF. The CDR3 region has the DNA TGTGCCAGTTGTTCCTCTCCGGTTGGCGAGCAGTACTTC.